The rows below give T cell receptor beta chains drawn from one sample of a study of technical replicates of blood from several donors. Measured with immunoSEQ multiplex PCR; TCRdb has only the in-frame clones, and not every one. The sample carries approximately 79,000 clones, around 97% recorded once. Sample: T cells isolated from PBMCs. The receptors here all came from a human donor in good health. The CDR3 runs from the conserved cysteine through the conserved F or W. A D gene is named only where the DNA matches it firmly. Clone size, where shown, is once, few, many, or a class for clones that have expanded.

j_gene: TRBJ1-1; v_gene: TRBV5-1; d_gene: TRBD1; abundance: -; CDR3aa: CASNTYRGRNTEAFF; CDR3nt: TGCGCCAGCAACACATACAGGGGACGGAACACTGAAGCTTTCTTT
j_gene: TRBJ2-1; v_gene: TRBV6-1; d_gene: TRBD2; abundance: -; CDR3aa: CASKGLLAGGDEQFF; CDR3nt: TGTGCCAGCAAAGGGTTACTAGCGGGAGGTGATGAGCAGTTCTTC
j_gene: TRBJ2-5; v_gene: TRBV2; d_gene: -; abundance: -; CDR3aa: CASSPQGGKETQYF; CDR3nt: TGTGCCAGCAGTCCCCAGGGCGGGAAAGAGACCCAGTACTTC
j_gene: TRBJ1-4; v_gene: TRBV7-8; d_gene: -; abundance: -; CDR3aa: CASSPRTGGKLFF; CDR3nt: TGTGCCAGCAGCCCCCGTACTGGAGGGAAACTGTTTTTT
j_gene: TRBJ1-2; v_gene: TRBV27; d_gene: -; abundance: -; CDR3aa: CASSLDGNYGYTF; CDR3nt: TGTGCCAGCAGTTTAGACGGGAACTATGGCTACACCTTC
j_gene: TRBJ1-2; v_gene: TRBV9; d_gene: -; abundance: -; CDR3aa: CASSAQGMGFNWGYTF; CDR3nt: TGTGCCAGCAGCGCCCAGGGGATGGGGTTTAACTGGGGCTACACCTTC
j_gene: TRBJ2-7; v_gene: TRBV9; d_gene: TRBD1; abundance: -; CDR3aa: CASSVATDRGLFDEQYF; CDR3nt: TGTGCCAGCAGCGTAGCTACCGACAGGGGGTTATTCGACGAGCAGTACTTC
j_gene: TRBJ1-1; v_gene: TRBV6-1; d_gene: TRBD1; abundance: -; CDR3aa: CASSPYRGGAEAFF; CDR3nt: TGTGCCAGCAGTCCCTACAGGGGCGGGGCTGAAGCTTTCTTT
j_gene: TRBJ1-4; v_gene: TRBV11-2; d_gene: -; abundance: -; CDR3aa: CASSPSATNEKLFF; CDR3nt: TGTGCCAGCAGCCCTAGTGCAACTAATGAAAAACTGTTTTTT
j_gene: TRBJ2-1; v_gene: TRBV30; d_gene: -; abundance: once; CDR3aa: CAWSASSYNEQFF; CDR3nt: TGTGCCTGGAGCGCCAGCTCCTACAATGAGCAGTTCTTC
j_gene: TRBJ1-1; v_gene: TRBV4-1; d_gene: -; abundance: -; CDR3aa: CASSQRTGAQNTEAFF; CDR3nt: TGCGCCAGCAGCCAAAGAACTGGGGCACAGAACACTGAAGCTTTCTTT
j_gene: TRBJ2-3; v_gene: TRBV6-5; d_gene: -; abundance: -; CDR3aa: CASSLAPSTDTQYF; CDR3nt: TGTGCCAGCTCCCTAGCTCCCTCAACAGATACGCAGTATTTT
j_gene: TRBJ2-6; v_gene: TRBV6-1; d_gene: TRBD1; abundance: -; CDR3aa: CASSEVGQGAWGANVLTF; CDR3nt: TGTGCCAGCAGTGAAGTCGGGCAGGGGGCGTGGGGGGCCAACGTCCTGACTTTC
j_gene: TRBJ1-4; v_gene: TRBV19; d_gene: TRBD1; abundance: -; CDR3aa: CATNTGGRAINEKLFF; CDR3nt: TGTGCCACCAACACAGGGGGACGGGCAATTAATGAAAAACTGTTTTTT
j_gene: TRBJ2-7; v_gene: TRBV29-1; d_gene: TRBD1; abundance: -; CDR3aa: CSVVNRGYEQYF; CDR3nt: TGCAGCGTTGTAAACAGGGGTTACGAGCAGTACTTC
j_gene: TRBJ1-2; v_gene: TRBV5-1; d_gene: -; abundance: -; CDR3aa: CASSANSDRLYGYTF; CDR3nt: TGCGCCAGCAGCGCGAACTCGGACAGACTCTATGGCTACACCTTC
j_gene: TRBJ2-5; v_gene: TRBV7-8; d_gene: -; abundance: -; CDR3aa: CASSLAGLETQYF; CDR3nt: TGTGCCAGCAGCTTAGCGGGGCTTGAGACCCAGTACTTC
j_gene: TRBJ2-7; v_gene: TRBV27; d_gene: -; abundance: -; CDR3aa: CASSTTLTGTYEQYF; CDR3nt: TGTGCCAGCAGCACAACCTTGACAGGCACCTACGAGCAGTACTTC
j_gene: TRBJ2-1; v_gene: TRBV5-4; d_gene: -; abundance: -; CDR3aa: CASSTTGSEQFF; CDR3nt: TGTGCCAGCAGCACCACAGGGTCTGAGCAGTTCTTC
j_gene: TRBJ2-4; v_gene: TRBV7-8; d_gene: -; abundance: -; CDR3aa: CASSMRGQNIQYF; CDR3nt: TGTGCCAGCAGCATGAGAGGTCAAAACATTCAGTACTTC
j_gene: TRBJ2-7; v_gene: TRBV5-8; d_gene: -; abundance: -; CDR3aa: CASKTSYSYEQYF; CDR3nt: TGTGCCAGTAAGACATCTTATTCCTACGAGCAGTACTTC
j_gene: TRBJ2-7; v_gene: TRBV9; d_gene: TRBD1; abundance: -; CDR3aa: CASSARDRGAEQYF; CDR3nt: TGTGCCAGCAGCGCCCGGGACAGGGGAGCCGAGCAGTACTTC
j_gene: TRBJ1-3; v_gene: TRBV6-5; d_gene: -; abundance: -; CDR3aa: CASSYQGYSGNTIYF; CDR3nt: TGTGCCAGCAGTTACCAGGGATACTCTGGAAACACCATATATTTT
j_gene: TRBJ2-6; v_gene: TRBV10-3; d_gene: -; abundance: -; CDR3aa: CAIRTVESGANVLTF; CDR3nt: TGTGCCATCAGGACAGTCGAATCTGGGGCCAACGTCCTGACTTTC
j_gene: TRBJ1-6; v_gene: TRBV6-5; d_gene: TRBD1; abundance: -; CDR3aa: CASSAGTVLNSPLHF; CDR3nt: TGTGCCAGCAGTGCCGGGACAGTTCTTAATTCACCCCTCCACTTT
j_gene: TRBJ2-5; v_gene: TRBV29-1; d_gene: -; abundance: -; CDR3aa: CSVAYDSQETQYF; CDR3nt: TGCAGCGTTGCTTATGACAGCCAAGAGACCCAGTACTTC
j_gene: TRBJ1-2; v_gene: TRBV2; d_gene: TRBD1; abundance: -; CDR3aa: CASGDRVGYTF; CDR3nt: TGTGCCAGCGGCGACAGGGTCGGCTACACCTTC
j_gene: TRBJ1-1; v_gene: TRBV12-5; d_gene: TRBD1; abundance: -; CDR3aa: CASGLERTGEVTEAFF; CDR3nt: TGTGCTAGTGGTTTGGAAAGGACAGGGGAAGTGACTGAAGCTTTCTTT
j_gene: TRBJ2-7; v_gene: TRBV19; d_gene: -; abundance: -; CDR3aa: CASSGGQFHEQYF; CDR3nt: TGTGCCAGTAGCGGGGGACAGTTCCACGAGCAGTACTTC
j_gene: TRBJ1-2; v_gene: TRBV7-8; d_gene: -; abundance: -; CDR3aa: CASSLASVPNYGYTF; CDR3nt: TGTGCCAGCAGCTTAGCGAGCGTGCCCAACTATGGCTACACCTTC
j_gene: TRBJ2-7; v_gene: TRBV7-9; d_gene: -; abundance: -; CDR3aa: CASSLGGYYEQYF; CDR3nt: TGTGCCAGCAGCCTCGGGGGATACTACGAGCAGTACTTC
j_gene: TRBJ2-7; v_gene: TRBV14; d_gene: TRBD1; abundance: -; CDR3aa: CASRDRGTYEQYF; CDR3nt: TGTGCCAGCAGGGACAGGGGTACCTACGAGCAGTACTTC
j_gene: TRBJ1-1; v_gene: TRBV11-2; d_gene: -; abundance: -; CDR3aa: CASSLATQVTLMNTEAFF; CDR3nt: TGTGCCAGCAGCTTAGCTACCCAGGTGACACTCATGAACACTGAAGCTTTCTTT
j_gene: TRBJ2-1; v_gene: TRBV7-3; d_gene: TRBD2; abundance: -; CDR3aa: CASTKGGTDGGGQFF; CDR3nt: TGTGCCAGCACTAAAGGTGGTACAGATGGCGGGGGGCAGTTCTTC
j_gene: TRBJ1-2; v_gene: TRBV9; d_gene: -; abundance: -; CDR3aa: CASSVSDFGYTF; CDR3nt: TGTGCCAGCAGCGTATCCGACTTCGGCTACACCTTC
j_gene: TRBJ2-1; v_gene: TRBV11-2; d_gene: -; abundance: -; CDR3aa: CASSLVGGMFDNEQFF; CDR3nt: TGTGCCAGCAGCTTAGTAGGAGGGATGTTTGACAATGAGCAGTTCTTC
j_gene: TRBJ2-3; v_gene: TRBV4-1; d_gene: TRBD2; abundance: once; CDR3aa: CASSQSLAGTTDTQYF; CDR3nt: TGCGCCAGCAGCCAAAGCCTAGCGGGGACCACAGATACGCAGTATTTT
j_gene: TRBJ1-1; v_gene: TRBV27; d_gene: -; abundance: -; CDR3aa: CASSLGPMGNTEAFF; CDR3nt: TGTGCCAGCAGTTTAGGGCCCATGGGGAACACTGAAGCTTTCTTT
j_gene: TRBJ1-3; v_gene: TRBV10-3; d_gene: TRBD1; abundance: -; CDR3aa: CATLQGVSGNTIYF; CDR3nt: TGTGCCACCCTACAGGGGGTATCTGGAAACACCATATATTTT
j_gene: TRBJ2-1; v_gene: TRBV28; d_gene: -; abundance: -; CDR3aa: CASSSLDSAYNEQFF; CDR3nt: TGTGCCAGCAGTTCCTTGGACAGCGCATACAATGAGCAGTTCTTC
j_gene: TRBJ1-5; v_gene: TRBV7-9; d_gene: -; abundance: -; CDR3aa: CASSRTDSNQPQHF; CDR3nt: TGTGCCAGCAGCCGGACAGATAGCAATCAGCCCCAGCATTTT
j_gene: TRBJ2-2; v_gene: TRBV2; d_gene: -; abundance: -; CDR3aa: CASSEVRGTGELFF; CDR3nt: TGTGCCAGCAGTGAAGTTCGGGGGACCGGGGAGCTGTTTTTT
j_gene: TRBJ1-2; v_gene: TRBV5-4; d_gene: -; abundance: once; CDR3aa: CASSSVANYGYTF; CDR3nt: TGTGCCAGCAGCTCCGTAGCCAACTATGGCTACACCTTC
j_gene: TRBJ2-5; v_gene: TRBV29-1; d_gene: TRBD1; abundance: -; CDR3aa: CSVDGTTGRYGETQYF; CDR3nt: TGCAGCGTTGACGGGACGACAGGGCGTTATGGGGAGACCCAGTACTTC
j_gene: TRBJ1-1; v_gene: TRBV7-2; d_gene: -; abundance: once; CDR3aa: CASGPVAVNTEAFF; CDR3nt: TGTGCCAGCGGTCCGGTCGCTGTGAACACTGAAGCTTTCTTT
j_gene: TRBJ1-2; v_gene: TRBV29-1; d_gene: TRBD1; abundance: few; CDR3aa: CSVADRGQHGYTF; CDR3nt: TGCAGCGTTGCTGACAGGGGGCAACATGGCTACACCTTC
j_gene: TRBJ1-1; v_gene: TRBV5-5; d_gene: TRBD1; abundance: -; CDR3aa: CASRAGGMVGTEAFF; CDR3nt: TGTGCCAGCAGGGCAGGGGGCATGGTTGGAACTGAAGCTTTCTTT
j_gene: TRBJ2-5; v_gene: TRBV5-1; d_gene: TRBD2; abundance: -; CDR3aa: CASSQVGGSQETQYF; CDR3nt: TGCGCCAGCAGCCAGGTCGGGGGGTCCCAAGAGACCCAGTACTTC
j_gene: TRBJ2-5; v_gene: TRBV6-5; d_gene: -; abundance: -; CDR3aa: CASSLARQETQYF; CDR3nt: TGTGCCAGCAGCCTAGCGAGACAAGAGACCCAGTACTTC
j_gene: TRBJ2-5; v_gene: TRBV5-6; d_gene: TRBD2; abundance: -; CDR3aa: CASGARGETQYF; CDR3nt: TGTGCCAGCGGGGCGCGGGGGGAGACCCAGTACTTC